This TCR beta chain originates from a study of T cells in localized non-small cell lung cancer (dated by TCRdb to about 2020). About the study as a whole: The study analyzed T cell repertoires of a few hundred early-stage NSCLC patients, comparing tumors and uninvolved tumor-adjacent lungs. The cohort consisted of 236 treatment-naive NSCLC patients whose localized lung tumors had been resected. Of the NSCLC patients, 120 to 150 were male and roughly 100 were female, and the mean age was around 70 years. Overall results and qualifications from the work: Because the study design was exploratory, TCR variables were selected using unadjusted p-values without false-discovery rate correction. Uninvolved tumor-adjacent lung showed the highest T cell clonality, higher than tumor, which suggests more focused antigenic responses in the adjacent lung. Higher T cell density in blood was associated with longer overall survival, whereas higher clonality in adjacent lung was associated with shorter survival. Multi-region tumor sequencing was not performed, so intratumor heterogeneity could not be excluded. Of the top 100 tumor clones, a median of roughly 57 were detected in paired uninvolved adjacent lung; around 30 were also among that lung's top 100.

With regard to this clone: What this receptor recognizes is not known. Base qualities were left out, and no much larger clone turns up one base away.

At diagnosis, tumor, uninvolved tumor-adjacent lung and peripheral blood were collected and then preserved as a mix of FFPE and fresh-frozen material. Blood samples were analyzed as peripheral blood mononuclear cells for TCR repertoire profiling. The immunoSEQ Assay was used to sequence TCR beta CDR3 regions from DNA. For the original study's pipeline: To compute T cell density, TCR beta template counts were normalized to usable DNA, which was estimated by amplifying housekeeping genes. The preseqR package was used to estimate richness by extrapolating to 400,000 templates for PBMC samples and to 120,000 templates for tissue samples. Clonality was defined by subtracting Pielou's evenness from one. To identify tissue-enriched TCRs, differential abundance testing was run on productive amino-acid clonotypes with a minimum total count of 5 and an alpha of 0.1. The Jaccard Index and the Morisita Overlap Index were used to quantify repertoire overlap between compartments. GLIPH grouped TCR beta CDR3s together with public tetramer-defined viral CDR3s, and a viral motif had to include at least three viral sequences and also show V-gene enrichment. What TCRdb holds here is the immuneACCESS table cut down to in-frame rearrangements. Part of the clones is not present; checked against another copy, under half of the missing clones reflect an unresolved V gene, and the others are unexplained. Clone size and the V and J calls come from that table; the DNA yielded D and trimming. Within this sample are over 40,000 clones, with around 86% of them counted one time only. Jointly, the top ten make up roughly 7.7% of the sample.

In the germline V gene, CDR1 corresponds to MNHNS and CDR2 to SASEGT. For this chain, trimming is 4 bases at the V end and 0 bases at the J end, and the number of junction bases without a gene match is 5. Measured from the cysteine to the phenylalanine, the CDR3 is 15 residues long. The DNA shown is the 45-base CDR3, in frame from base 1. The source is a woman aged 18-49 years with stage III lung adenocarcinoma. This receptor chain uses TRBV6-1 and TRBJ2-5; the junction holds 7 bases that match TRBD2. The sequencing used peripheral blood, collected before any cancer treatment. CDR3 region: CASSGRSGYQETQYF. The DNA sequence is given as TGTGCCAGCAGTGGACGTAGCGGGTACCAAGAGACCCAGTACTTC.